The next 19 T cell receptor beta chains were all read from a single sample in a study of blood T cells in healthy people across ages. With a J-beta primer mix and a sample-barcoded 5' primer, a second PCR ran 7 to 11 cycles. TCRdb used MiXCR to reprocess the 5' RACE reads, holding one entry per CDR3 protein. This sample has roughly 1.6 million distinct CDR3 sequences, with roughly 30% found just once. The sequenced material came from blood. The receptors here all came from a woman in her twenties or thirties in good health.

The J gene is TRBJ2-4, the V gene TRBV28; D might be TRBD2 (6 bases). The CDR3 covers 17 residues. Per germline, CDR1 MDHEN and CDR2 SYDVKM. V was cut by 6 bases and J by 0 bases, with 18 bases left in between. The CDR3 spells CASSSRRAPLAKNIQYF. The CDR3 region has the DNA TGTGCCAGCAGCTCTCGGAGGGCTCCGTTAGCCAAAAACATTCAGTACTTC.

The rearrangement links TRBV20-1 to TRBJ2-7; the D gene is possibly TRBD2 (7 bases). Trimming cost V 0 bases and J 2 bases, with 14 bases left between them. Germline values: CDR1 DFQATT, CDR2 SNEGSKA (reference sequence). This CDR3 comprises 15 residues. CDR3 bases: TGCAGTGCTAGAGATCGGGCGGGGGCCACCTACGAGCAGTACTTC. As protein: CSARDRAGATYEQYF.

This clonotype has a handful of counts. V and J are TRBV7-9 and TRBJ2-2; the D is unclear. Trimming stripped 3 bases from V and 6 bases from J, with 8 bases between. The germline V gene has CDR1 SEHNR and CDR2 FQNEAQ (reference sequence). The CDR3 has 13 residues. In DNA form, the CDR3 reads TGTGCCAGCAGCTTGACTGCGTCCGGGGAGCTGTTTTTT. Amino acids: CASSLTASGELFF.

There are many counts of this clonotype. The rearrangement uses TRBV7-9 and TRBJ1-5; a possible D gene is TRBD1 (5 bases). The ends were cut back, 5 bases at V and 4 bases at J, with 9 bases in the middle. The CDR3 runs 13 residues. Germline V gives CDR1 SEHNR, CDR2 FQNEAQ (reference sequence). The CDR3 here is CASSREGNQPQHF. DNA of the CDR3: TGTGCCAGCAGCCGAGAGGGGAATCAGCCCCAGCATTTT.

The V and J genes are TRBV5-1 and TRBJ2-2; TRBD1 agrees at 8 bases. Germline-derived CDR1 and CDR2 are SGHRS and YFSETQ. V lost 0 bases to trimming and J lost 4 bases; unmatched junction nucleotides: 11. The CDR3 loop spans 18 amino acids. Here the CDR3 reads CASSLERQGARATGELFF. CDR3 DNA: TGCGCCAGCAGCTTGGAGCGGCAGGGGGCGCGTGCCACCGGGGAGCTGTTTTTT.

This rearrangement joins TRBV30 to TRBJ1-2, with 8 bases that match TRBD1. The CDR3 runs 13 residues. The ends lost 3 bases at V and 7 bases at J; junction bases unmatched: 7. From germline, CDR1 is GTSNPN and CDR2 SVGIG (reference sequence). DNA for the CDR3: TGTGCCTGGAGCACGACAGGGGTTGGTGGCTACACCTTC. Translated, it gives CAWSTTGVGGYTF.

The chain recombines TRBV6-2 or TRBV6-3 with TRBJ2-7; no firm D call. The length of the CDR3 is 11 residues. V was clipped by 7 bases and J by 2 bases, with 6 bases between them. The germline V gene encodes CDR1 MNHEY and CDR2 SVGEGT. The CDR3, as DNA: TGTGCCAGCACGACCACCTACGAGCAGTACTTC. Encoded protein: CASTTTYEQYF.

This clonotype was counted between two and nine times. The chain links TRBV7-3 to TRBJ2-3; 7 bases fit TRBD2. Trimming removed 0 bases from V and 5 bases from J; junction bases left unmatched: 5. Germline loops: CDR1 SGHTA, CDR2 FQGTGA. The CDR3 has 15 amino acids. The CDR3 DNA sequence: TGTGCCAGCAGCTTAACCGGCGGGGGTGAAGATACGCAGTATTTT. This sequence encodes CASSLTGGGEDTQYF. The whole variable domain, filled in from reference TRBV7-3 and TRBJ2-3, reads GAGVSQTPSNKVTEKGKYVELRCDPISGHTALYWYRQSLGQGPEFLIYFQGTGAADDSGLPNDRFFAVRPEGSVSTLKIQRTERGDSAVYLCASSLTGGGEDTQYFGPGTRLTVL.

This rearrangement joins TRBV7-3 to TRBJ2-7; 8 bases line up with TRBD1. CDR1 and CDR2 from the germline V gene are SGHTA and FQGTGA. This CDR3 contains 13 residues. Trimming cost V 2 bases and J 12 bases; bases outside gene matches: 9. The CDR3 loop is CASSLSPRGLRYF. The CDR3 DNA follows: TGTGCCAGCAGCTTATCCCCCAGGGGGCTTCGGTACTTC.

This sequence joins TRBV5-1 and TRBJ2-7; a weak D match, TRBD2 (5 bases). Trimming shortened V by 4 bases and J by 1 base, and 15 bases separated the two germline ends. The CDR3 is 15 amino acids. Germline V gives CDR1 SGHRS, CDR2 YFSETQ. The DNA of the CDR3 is TGCGCCAGCAGCCCCCTCGGGGATTATTCCTACGAGCAGTACTTC. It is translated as CASSPLGDYSYEQYF.

The CDR3 region has the DNA TGTGCCAGCAGCTCGGAACAGGTCACAGATACGCAGTATTTT. This translates into CASSSEQVTDTQYF. The genes are TRBV5-5 and TRBJ2-3; TRBD1 is a possible D gene (5 bases). With 3 bases removed from V and 2 bases from J, the gap between germline ends came to 10 bases. This CDR3 has 14 amino acids. The germline V gene encodes CDR1 SGHKS and CDR2 YYEKEE (reference sequence).

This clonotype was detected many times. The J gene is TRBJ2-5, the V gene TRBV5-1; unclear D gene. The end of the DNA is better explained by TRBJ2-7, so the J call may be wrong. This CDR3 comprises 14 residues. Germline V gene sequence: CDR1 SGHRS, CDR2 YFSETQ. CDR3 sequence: CASSADAASNEQYF. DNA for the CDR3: TGCGCCAGCAGCGCGGACGCCGCGTCTAACGAGCAGTACTTC.

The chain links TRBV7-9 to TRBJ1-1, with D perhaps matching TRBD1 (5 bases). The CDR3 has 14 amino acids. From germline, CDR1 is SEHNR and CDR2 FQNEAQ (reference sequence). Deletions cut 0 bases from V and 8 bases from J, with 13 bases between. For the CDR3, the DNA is TGTGCCAGCAGCTTAGCGGTAGGGACGGGGGAAGCTTTCTTT. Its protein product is CASSLAVGTGEAFF.

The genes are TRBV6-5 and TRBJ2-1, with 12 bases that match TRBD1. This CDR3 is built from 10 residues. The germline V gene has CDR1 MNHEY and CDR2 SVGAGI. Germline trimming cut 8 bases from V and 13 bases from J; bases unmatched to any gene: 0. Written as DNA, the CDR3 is TGTGCCAGCGGGACAGGGGGCCAGTTCTTC. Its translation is CASGTGGQFF.

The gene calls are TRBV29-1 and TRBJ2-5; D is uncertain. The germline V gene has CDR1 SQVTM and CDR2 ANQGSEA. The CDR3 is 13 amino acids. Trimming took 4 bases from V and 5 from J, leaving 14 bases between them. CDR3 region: CSVAFVNGETQYF. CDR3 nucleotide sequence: TGCAGCGTTGCCTTTGTAAACGGGGAGACCCAGTACTTC.

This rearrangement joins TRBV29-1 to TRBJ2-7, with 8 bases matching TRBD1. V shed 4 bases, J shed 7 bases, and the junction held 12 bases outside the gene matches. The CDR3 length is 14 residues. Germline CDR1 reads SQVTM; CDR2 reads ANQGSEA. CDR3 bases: TGCAGCGTTGGGTTGGGGACAGGTAGGGGAGAGCAGTACTTC. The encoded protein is CSVGLGTGRGEQYF.

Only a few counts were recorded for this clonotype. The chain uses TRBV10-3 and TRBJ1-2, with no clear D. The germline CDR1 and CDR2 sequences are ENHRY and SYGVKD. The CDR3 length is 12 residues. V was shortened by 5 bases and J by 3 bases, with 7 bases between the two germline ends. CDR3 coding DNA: TGTGCCATCAGTTCTACCCACTATGGCTACACCTTC. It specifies CAISSTHYGYTF.

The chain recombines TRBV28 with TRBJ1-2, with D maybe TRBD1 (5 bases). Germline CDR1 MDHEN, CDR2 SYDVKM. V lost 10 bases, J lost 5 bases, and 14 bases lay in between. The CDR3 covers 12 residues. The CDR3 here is CATQVGAYGYTF. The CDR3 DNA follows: TGTGCCACCCAAGTAGGGGCTTATGGCTACACCTTC.

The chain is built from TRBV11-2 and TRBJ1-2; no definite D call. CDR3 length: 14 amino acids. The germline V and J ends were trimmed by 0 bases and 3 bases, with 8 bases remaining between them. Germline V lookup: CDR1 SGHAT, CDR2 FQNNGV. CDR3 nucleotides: TGTGCCAGCAGCTTAGATCCTCAATACTATGGCTACACCTTC. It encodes CASSLDPQYYGYTF.